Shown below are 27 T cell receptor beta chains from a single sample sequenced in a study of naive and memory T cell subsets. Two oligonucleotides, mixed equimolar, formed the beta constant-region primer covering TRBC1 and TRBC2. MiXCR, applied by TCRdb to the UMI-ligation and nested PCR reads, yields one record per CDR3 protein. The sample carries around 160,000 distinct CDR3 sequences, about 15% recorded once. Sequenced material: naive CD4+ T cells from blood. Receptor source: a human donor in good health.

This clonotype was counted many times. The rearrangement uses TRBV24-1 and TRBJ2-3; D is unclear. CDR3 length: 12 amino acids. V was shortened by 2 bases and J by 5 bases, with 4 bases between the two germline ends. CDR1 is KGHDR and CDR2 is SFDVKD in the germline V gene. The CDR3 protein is CATSDSQDTQYF. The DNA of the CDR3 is TGTGCCACCAGTGATTCGCAAGATACGCAGTATTTT.

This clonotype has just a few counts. The CDR3 bases are TGCGCCAGCAGCCAAGATTTTGGGCAGATGGGGGAAGAGACCCAGTACTTC. Translating gives CASSQDFGQMGEETQYF. The gene calls are TRBV4-1 and TRBJ2-5, with D possibly called TRBD1 or TRBD2 (5 bases each). The CDR3 is 17 residues long. The germline gives CDR1 MGHRA, CDR2 YSYEKL. The V and J ends lost 0 bases and 3 bases respectively, with 17 bases between them.

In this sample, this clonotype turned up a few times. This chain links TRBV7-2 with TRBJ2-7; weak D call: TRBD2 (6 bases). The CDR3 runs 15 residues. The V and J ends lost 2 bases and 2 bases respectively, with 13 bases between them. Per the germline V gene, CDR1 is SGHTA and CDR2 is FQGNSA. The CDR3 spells CASSLRGGNPYEQYF. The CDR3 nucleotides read TGTGCCAGCAGCTTACGAGGCGGGAACCCCTACGAGCAGTACTTC.

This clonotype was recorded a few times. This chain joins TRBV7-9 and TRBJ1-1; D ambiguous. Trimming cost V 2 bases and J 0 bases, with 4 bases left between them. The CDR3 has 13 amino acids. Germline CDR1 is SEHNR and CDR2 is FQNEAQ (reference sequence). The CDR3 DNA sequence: TGTGCCAGCAGCTTACCAGTGAACACTGAAGCTTTCTTT. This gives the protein CASSLPVNTEAFF. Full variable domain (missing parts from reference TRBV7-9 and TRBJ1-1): DTGVSQNPRHKITKRGQNVTFRCDPISEHNRLYWYRQTLGQGPEFLTYFQNEAQLEKSRLLSDRFSAERPKGSFSTLEIQRTEQGDSAMYLCASSLPVNTEAFFGQGTRLTVV.

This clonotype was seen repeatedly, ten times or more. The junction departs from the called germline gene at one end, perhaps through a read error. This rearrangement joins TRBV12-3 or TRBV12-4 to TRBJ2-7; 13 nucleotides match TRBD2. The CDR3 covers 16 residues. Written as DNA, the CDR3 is TGTGCCAGCAGTTTGTGGGGGACTAGCGGGACCGCTCCGCCGAACTTC. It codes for CASSLWGTSGTAPPNF.

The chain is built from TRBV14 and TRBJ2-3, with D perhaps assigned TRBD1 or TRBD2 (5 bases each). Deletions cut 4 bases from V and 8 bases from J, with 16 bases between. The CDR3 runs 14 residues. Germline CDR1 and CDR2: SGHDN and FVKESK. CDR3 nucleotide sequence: TGTGCCAGCAGCCCGGGACCAAGTCGTGGTACGCAGTATTTT. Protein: CASSPGPSRGTQYF.

CDR3 residues: CASTDRLNRGGNQPQHF. CDR3 nucleotides: TGTGCCAGCACCGACCGACTTAACAGGGGTGGCAATCAGCCCCAGCATTTT. This chain connects TRBV6-1 to TRBJ1-5; 7 positions agree with TRBD1. The CDR3 is made up of 17 amino acids. V trimming: 7 bases; J trimming: 2 bases; junction bases outside the gene matches: 14. Germline loops: CDR1 MNHNS, CDR2 SASEGT.

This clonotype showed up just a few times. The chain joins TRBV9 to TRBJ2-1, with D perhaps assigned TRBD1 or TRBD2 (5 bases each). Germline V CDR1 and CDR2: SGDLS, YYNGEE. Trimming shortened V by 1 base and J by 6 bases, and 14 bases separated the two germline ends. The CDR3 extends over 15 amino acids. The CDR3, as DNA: TGTGCCAGCAGCGTACACCTAGGGACCAGCAATGAGCAGTTCTTC. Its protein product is CASSVHLGTSNEQFF.

The CDR3 nucleotides read TGCAGCGCCGGGACCAGGGGACCAGATACGCAGTATTTT. Its translation is CSAGTRGPDTQYF. V and J are TRBV29-1 and TRBJ2-3; possibly TRBD1 for D (6 bases). The CDR3 covers 13 residues. From germline, CDR1 is SQVTM and CDR2 ANQGSEA. The V and J ends lost 7 bases and 4 bases respectively, with 15 bases between them.

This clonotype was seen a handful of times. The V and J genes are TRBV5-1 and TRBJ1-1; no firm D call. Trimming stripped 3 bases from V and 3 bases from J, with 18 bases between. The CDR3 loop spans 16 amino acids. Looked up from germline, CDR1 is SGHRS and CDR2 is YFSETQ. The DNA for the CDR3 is TGCGCCAGCAGCTCTGGCGCATGGAGCGGGGACACTGAAGCTTTCTTT. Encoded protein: CASSSGAWSGDTEAFF.

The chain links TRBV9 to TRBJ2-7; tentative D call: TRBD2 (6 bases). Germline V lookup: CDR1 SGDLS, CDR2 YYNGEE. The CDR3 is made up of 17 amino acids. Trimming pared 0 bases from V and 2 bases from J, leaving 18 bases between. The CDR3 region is CASSVDGLADRTYEQYF. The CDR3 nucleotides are TGTGCCAGCAGCGTAGACGGATTAGCGGACCGAACCTACGAGCAGTACTTC.

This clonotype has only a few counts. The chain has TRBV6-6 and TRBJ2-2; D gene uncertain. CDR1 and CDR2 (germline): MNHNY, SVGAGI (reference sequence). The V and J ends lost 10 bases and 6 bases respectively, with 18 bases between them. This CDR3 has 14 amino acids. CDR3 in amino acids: CATWSGVAPGELFF. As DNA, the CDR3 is TGTGCCACCTGGAGTGGAGTGGCCCCCGGGGAGCTGTTTTTT.

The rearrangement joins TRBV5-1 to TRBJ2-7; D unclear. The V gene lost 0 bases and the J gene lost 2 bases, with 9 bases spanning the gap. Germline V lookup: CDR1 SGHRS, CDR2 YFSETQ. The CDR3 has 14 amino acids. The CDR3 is CASSLDGNTYEQYF. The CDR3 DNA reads TGCGCCAGCAGCTTGGACGGAAACACCTACGAGCAGTACTTC.

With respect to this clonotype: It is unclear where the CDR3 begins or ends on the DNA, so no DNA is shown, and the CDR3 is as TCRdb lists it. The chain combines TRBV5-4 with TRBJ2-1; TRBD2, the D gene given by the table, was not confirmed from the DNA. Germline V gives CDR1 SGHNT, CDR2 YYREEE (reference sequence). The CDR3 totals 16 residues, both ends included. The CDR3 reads CASSSSVAGVYNEQFF.

CDR3 residues: CASSFSGTDSYEQYF. CDR3 nucleotides: TGTGCCAGCAGTTTTTCGGGGACTGACTCCTACGAGCAGTACTTC. V is TRBV28 and J is TRBJ2-7; TRBD2 might be the D (6 bases). V was clipped by 3 bases and J by 0 bases, with 12 bases between them. Germline-derived CDR1 and CDR2 are MDHEN and SYDVKM. This CDR3 has 15 amino acids. Full variable domain (rest looked up from reference TRBV28 and TRBJ2-7): DVKVTQSSRYLVKRTGEKVFLECVQDMDHENMFWYRQDPGLGLRLIYFSYDVKMKEKGDIPEGYSVSREKKERFSLILESASTNQTSMYLCASSFSGTDSYEQYFGPGTRLTVT.

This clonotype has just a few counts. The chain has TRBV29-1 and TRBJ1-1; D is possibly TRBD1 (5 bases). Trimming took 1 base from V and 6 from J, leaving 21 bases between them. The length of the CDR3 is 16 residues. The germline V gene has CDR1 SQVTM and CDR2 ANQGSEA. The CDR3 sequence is CSVEVQWQGFVAEAFF. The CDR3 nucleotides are TGCAGCGTTGAAGTACAGTGGCAGGGTTTTGTGGCTGAAGCTTTCTTT.

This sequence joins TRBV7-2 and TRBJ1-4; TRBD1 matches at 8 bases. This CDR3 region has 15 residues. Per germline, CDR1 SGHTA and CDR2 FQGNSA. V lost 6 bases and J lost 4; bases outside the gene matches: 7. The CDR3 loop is CASSMTDRDNEKLFF. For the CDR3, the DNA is TGTGCCAGCAGTATGACGGACAGGGATAATGAAAAACTGTTTTTT. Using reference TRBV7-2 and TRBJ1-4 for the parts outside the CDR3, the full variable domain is GAGVSQSPSNKVTEKGKDVELRCDPISGHTALYWYRQSLGQGLEFLIYFQGNSAPDKSGLPSDRFSAERTGGSVSTLTIQRTQQEDSAVYLCASSMTDRDNEKLFFGSGTQLSVL.

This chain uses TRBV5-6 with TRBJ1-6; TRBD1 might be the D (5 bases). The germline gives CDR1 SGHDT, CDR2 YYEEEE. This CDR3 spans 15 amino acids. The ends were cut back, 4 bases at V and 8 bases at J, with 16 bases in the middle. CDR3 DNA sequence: TGTGCCAGCAGCCCGGCCGGGGGTGCCTATTCACCCCTCCACTTT. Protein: CASSPAGGAYSPLHF.

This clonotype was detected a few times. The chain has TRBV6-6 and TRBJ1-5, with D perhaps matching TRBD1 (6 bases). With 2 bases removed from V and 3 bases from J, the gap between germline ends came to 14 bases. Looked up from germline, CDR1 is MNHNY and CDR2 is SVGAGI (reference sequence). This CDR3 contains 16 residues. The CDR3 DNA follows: TGTGCCAGCAGTTACCGCCGACAGGCCTACAATCAGCCCCAGCATTTT. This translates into CASSYRRQAYNQPQHF.

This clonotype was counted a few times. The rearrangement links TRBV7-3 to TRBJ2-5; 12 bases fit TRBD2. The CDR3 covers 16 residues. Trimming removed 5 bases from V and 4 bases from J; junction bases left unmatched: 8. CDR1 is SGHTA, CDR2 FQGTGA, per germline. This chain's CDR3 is CASSADGTSGRETQYF. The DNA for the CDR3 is TGTGCCAGCAGCGCAGACGGGACTAGCGGGCGAGAGACCCAGTACTTC.

DNA for the CDR3: TGTGCCAGCAGCGTTACTAGGAGAGCGGTTGCTTACGAGCAGTACTTC. Its protein is CASSVTRRAVAYEQYF. This chain links TRBV11-1 with TRBJ2-7, with D possibly TRBD2 on 5 matching bases. CDR1 SGHAT and CDR2 FQDESV come from the germline V gene (reference sequence). The ends were cut back, 5 bases at V and 4 bases at J, with 21 bases in the middle. The CDR3 loop spans 16 amino acids.

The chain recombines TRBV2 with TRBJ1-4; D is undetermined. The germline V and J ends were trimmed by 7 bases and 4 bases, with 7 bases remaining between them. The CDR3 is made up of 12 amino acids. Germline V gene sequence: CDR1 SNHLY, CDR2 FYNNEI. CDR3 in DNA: TGTGCCAGCATCGGGATTAATGAAAAACTGTTTTTT. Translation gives CASIGINEKLFF.

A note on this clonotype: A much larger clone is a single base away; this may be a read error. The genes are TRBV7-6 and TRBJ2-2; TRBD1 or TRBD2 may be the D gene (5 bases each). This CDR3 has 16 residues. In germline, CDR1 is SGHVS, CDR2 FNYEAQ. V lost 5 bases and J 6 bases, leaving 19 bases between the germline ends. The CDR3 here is CASSDTGTIISGELFF. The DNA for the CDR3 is TGTGCCAGCAGCGACACCGGGACCATAATTTCCGGGGAGCTGTTTTTT.

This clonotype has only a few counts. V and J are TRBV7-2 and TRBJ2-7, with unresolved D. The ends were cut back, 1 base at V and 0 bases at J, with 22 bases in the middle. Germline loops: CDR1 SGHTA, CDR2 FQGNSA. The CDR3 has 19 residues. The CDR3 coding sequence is TGTGCCAGCAGCTTAGTTTTCGTAATTGGAGCAGTGAGCTCCTACGAGCAGTACTTC. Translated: CASSLVFVIGAVSSYEQYF.

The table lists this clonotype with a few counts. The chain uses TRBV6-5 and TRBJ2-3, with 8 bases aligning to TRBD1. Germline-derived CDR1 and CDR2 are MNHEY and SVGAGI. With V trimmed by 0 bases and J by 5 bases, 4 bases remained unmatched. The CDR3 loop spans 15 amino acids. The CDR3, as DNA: TGTGCCAGCAGTTACTCGCCAGGGGGCAGAGATACGCAGTATTTT. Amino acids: CASSYSPGGRDTQYF.

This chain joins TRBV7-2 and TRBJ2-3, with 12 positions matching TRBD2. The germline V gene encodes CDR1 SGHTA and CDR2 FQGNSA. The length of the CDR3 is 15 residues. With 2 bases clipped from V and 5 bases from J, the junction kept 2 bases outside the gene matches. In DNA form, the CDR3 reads TGTGCCAGCAGCTTACTGGGACTAGCGGGAGATACGCAGTATTTT. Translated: CASSLLGLAGDTQYF.

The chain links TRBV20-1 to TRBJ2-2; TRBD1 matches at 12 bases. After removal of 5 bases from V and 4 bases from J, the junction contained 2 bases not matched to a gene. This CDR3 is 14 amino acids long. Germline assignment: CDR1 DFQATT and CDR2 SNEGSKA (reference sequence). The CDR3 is CSAGTGGPTGELFF. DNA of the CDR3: TGCAGTGCTGGGACAGGGGGCCCCACCGGGGAGCTGTTTTTT.